This entry concerns a single TCR beta chain. This clonotype was seen more than once but under ten times. Its specific antigen is unknown. No much larger clone is present one base from it, and per-base qualities are unavailable. Libraries were prepared through RT-PCR. The instrument was an Illumina HiSeq 2500. TCRdb's own reprocessing of the public reads used fastp at Q25 and MiXCR and kept productive beta chains. Records with the same CDR3 protein are collapsed into one entry carrying the most frequent genes and DNA. The sample table lists around 750,000 distinct CDR3 sequences, 21% of them with a count of one. The ten largest clones represent about a tenth of the sample. The entry originates in a study of response to subunit inactivated influenza vaccine listed by TCRdb under 2018. In the study overall: Deep quantitative T cell receptor repertoire profiling was used in the study to track responses to a trivalent subunit inactivated influenza vaccine. The investigation overall reported the following: The authors suggested that each seasonal influenza vaccination may recruit only a limited number of new T cells.

The specimen comprised PBMCs from blood, sampled more than 4 days after vaccination. This sequence was found in a man aged 45-65 years who received an inactivated influenza vaccine. Donor details come from another sample of the same person, matched by shared clones.

The nucleotide sequence is TGTGCCAGTAGTATAGTGACGGGCAATCAGCCCCAGCATTTT. Translated, it gives CASSIVTGNQPQHF. The rearrangement combines TRBV19 with TRBJ1-5, with no confidently assigned D gene. The CDR3 starts with the cysteine, ends with the phenylalanine, and has 14 residues. Just the 42-base CDR3 DNA is kept, in frame starting at base 1. V is clipped by 1 base and J by 2 bases, and the sequence between their germline boundaries is 6 bases long. The germline V gene (reference sequence) specifies LNHDA as CDR1 and SQIVND as CDR2.